This is a list of T cell receptor beta chains from one sample in a study of blood T cell repertoires in COVID-19. Sequencing was performed with immunoSEQ multiplex PCR; in TCRdb, only in-frame clones are kept and a portion is missing. The table has approximately 100,000 clones, around 90% seen once; the top ten hold around 5.7%. Input material: peripheral blood. Receptor source: a man aged 70-80 years with acute or convalescent COVID-19. Both conserved end residues are part of each CDR3. A D gene is named only where the DNA matches it firmly. Size is omitted from some rows. Given values are once, few, many or a class for expanded clones.

>TRBV5-6|NA|TRBJ2-5|NA
TGTGCCAGCAGCTTGGGGACACTTCTGGGGACCCAGTACTTC
CASSLGTLLGTQYF
>TRBV27|NA|TRBJ2-7|TRBD2
TGTGCCAGCAGTTCGACGACTAGCGGGGATACCTACGAGCAGTACTTC
CASSSTTSGDTYEQYF
>TRBV5-1|NA|TRBJ1-4|NA
TGCGCCAGCAGCCTCCGAGGACAGCTAATAACTAATGAAAAACTGTTTTTT
CASSLRGQLITNEKLFF
>TRBV5-6|NA|TRBJ1-3|TRBD1
TGTGCCAGCAGCTACAGGGGGCCAGCTGGAAACACCATATATTTT
CASSYRGPAGNTIYF
>TRBV29-1|NA|TRBJ1-1|TRBD1
TGCAGCGCCCAGGGACAGATGAACACTGAAGCTTTCTTT
CSAQGQMNTEAFF
>TRBV29-1|once|TRBJ1-1|NA
TGCAGCGTGCTTGGGGCAGGTGGGACTGAAGCTTTCTTT
CSVLGAGGTEAFF
>TRBV5-1|NA|TRBJ1-5|NA
TGCGCCAGCAGCTTGAGCGGGTATAGCAATCAGCCCCAGCATTTT
CASSLSGYSNQPQHF
>TRBV2|once|TRBJ2-7|NA
TGTGCCAGCATGCTGGGGGCTGCCTACGAGCAGTACTTC
CASMLGAAYEQYF
>TRBV2|once|TRBJ1-5|NA
TGTGCCAGCAGTGAATCAGGCCCCCGTCAGCCCCAGCATTTT
CASSESGPRQPQHF
>TRBV7-8|NA|TRBJ2-7|NA
TGTGCCAGCAGCCCCCCTGGGCCTCTCGAGCAGTACTTC
CASSPPGPLEQYF
>TRBV29-1|NA|TRBJ1-1|NA
TGCAGCGTTGTCCCCGTCGGCACTGAAGCTTTCTTT
CSVVPVGTEAFF
>TRBV24-1|NA|TRBJ1-2|TRBD1
TGTGCCACCAGTGACACAAACAATATACTTCCCCCGGGACAGGATTGCTATGGCTACACCTTC
CATSDTNNILPPGQDCYGYTF
>TRBV14|NA|TRBJ2-1|NA
TGTGCCAGCAGCCAAGCATGGAGGGAGCAGTTCTTC
CASSQAWREQFF
>TRBV6-2/TRBV6-3|once|TRBJ2-7|TRBD2
TGTGCCAGCAGTTATAAGCGGGAGAGCAGCTCCTACGAGCAGTACTTC
CASSYKRESSSYEQYF
>TRBV28|NA|TRBJ1-4|NA
TGTGCCAGCAGTTTACCGATTTCGGCTAATGAAAAACTGTTTTTT
CASSLPISANEKLFF
>TRBV7-9|once|TRBJ2-5|NA
TGTGCCAGCAGCTTAATCGGGACCCAGTACTTC
CASSLIGTQYF
>TRBV4-1|NA|TRBJ2-7|NA
TGCGCCAGCAGCCAAGAGCAGGCCCTATACTCCTACGAGCAGTACTTC
CASSQEQALYSYEQYF
>TRBV6-5|NA|TRBJ1-1|NA
TGTGCCAGCAATCCGGGACAATTAGAAAGAACTGAAGCTTTCTTT
CASNPGQLERTEAFF
>TRBV4-3|NA|TRBJ2-7|NA
TGCGCCAGCAGCCAAGATTACGCTGGCCTAGGAATGCAGTACTTC
CASSQDYAGLGMQYF
>TRBV6-1|NA|TRBJ2-1|NA
TGTGCCAGCAGTGAAGAAACCCTAGCGACTTACAATGAGCAGTTCTTC
CASSEETLATYNEQFF
>TRBV6-4|NA|TRBJ1-1|TRBD1
TGTGCCAGCAGTCGACAGGGGGGGAACACTGAAGCTTTCTTT
CASSRQGGNTEAFF
>TRBV10-3|NA|TRBJ1-5|TRBD1
TGTGCCATCAGTGAGTCACAGGGGCTAAATCAGCCCCAGCATTTT
CAISESQGLNQPQHF
>TRBV5-1|NA|TRBJ1-4|TRBD1
TGCGCCAGCAGCTTTGGACAGGCGCCTAATGAAAAACTGTTTTTT
CASSFGQAPNEKLFF
>TRBV28|NA|TRBJ1-1|TRBD1
TGTGCCAGCACGATGACAGACAGGGTCGCTTTCTTT
CASTMTDRVAFF
>TRBV10-2|NA|TRBJ1-1|TRBD1
TGCGCCAGCAGTGAGTTATGGGGGACAGGCACTGAAGCTTTCTTT
CASSELWGTGTEAFF
>TRBV5-1|NA|TRBJ1-2|TRBD1
TGCGCCAGCAGCTTGGGACAGGGGTTAACGAATCCCTATGGCTACACCTTC
CASSLGQGLTNPYGYTF
>TRBV6-2/TRBV6-3|NA|TRBJ2-7|NA
TGTGCCAGCAGTTTAATCGGGAGTCCTAACTCCTACGAGCAGTACTTC
CASSLIGSPNSYEQYF
>TRBV5-1|NA|TRBJ1-1|TRBD1
TGCGCCAGCAGCTCGGGACAGGCCTCCTGGGCCACTGAAGCTTTCTTT
CASSSGQASWATEAFF
>TRBV10-3|NA|TRBJ1-4|TRBD1
TGTGCCAGCAGGGGGCAAGTCGGGGAAAAACTGTTTTTT
CASRGQVGEKLFF
>TRBV21-1|NA|TRBJ1-6|NA
TGTGCCAGCAGCAACCTGACAGGTTTCTATAATTCACCCCTCCACTTT
CASSNLTGFYNSPLHF
>TRBV2|once|TRBJ2-3|TRBD2
TGTGCCAGCAGTGAATGGGCGGGGGGGCTCACAGATACGCAGTATTTT
CASSEWAGGLTDTQYF
>TRBV5-1|NA|TRBJ2-1|TRBD1
TGCGCCAGCAGCGATCCAGGGGGTGATGAGCAGTTCTTC
CASSDPGGDEQFF
>TRBV12-5|NA|TRBJ2-1|NA
TGTGCTAGTGGTTTGGTAGTCTTGATAGGGGCCACCTACAATGAGCAGTTCTTC
CASGLVVLIGATYNEQFF
>TRBV5-1|NA|TRBJ1-3|NA
TGCGCCAGCAGCTTGAGGGGATCTGGAAACACCATATATTTT
CASSLRGSGNTIYF
>TRBV10-3|NA|TRBJ2-7|TRBD1
TGTGCCATCAGACTTGGGACAGGGACCTACGAGCAGTACTTC
CAIRLGTGTYEQYF
>TRBV5-8|NA|TRBJ1-3|NA
TGTGCCAGCAGCGGGGGGGCAGGCTCGAGCTCTGGAAACACCATATATTTT
CASSGGAGSSSGNTIYF
>TRBV3-1/TRBV3-2|NA|TRBJ1-3|TRBD1
TGTGCCAGCAGCCAGGGACAGTTCTACTCTGGAAACACCATATATTTT
CASSQGQFYSGNTIYF
>TRBV7-6|NA|TRBJ2-2|TRBD2
TGTGCCAGCAGGCCGGGACTAGCGAACACCGGGGAGCTGTTTTTT
CASRPGLANTGELFF
>TRBV7-2|few|TRBJ1-2|NA
TGTGCCAGCAGCACACAGGGCTCCTATGGCTACACCTTC
CASSTQGSYGYTF
>TRBV11-2|NA|TRBJ2-7|NA
TGTGCCAGCCAATCCGGGACAATTTCCTACGAGCAGTACTTC
CASQSGTISYEQYF
>TRBV12-3/TRBV12-4|NA|TRBJ1-2|NA
TGTGCCAGCAGAGACGGCAGAGGGGGAGGCTACACCTTC
CASRDGRGGGYTF
>TRBV9|NA|TRBJ2-3|NA
TGTGCCAGCAGCGTAGGCGCAGATACGCAGTATTTT
CASSVGADTQYF
>TRBV5-4|NA|TRBJ1-1|NA
TGTGCCAGCAGCTCCCCGTATCAGACAGGCGCTGAAGCTTTCTTT
CASSSPYQTGAEAFF
>TRBV24-1|NA|TRBJ2-3|NA
TGTGCCACCAGTGATTTCGCAGGTCCAGCAGATACGCAGTATTTT
CATSDFAGPADTQYF
>TRBV6-1|NA|TRBJ2-7|TRBD2
TGTGCCAGCAGGGAAGCGGGAGCGGGGTACGAGCAGTACTTC
CASREAGAGYEQYF
>TRBV5-1|NA|TRBJ1-4|TRBD1
TGCGCCAGCAGCTCAGGACAGGGTCAAAAACTGTTTTTT
CASSSGQGQKLFF
>TRBV5-1|once|TRBJ1-1|NA
TGCGCCAGCAGCTCCAATGAGGGCACTGAAGCTTTCTTT
CASSSNEGTEAFF
>TRBV11-2|NA|TRBJ1-1|NA
TGTGCCAGCAGCTCCCGGCGAGACGGGGACACTGAAGCTTTCTTT
CASSSRRDGDTEAFF